The 17 T cell receptor beta chains below come from one sample, sequenced in a study of read filtering for tumor transcriptome and immune sequencing. This library used about 360 ng RNA and molecular barcoded adaptors spanning alpha/delta and beta/gamma chains. One entry per CDR3 protein, called by TCRdb with MiXCR from the reads. The repertoire holds tens of thousands of distinct CDR3 sequences, with around 18% as singletons. The sample was a population of CD138-negative cells sorted from bone marrow. These receptor sequences come from a donor aged 40 or over with multiple myeloma.

As regards this clonotype: This clone may be a read error of a much larger clone one base away. This chain joins TRBV12-3 or TRBV12-4 and TRBJ2-3; D is unclear. This CDR3 spans 12 amino acids. The CDR3 DNA reads as TGTGCCGGCAGCAGAGTAGCAGATACGCAGTATTTT. It is translated as CAGSRVADTQYF.

The chain recombines TRBV12-3 or TRBV12-4 with TRBJ1-6; D not certain. Trimming took off 3 bases at V and 2 bases at J, with 8 bases between the two ends. This CDR3 has 15 amino acids. This CDR3 reads CASSFRGTYNSPLHF. The CDR3 coding sequence is TGTGCCAGCAGTTTCCGGGGAACCTATAATTCACCCCTCCACTTT.

This clonotype was detected many times. The chain has TRBV18 and TRBJ2-7, with D tentatively TRBD2 (6 bases). Between the trimmed V and J ends, which lost 6 bases and 3 bases, there was a span of 15 bases. This CDR3 has 14 amino acids. Germline V gives CDR1 KGHSH, CDR2 LQKENI. The CDR3 region has the DNA TGTGCCAGCTCCCCGGGGGTTAACTTCTACGAGCAGTACTTC. It is translated as CASSPGVNFYEQYF.

In its sample, this clonotype was seen many times. DNA of the CDR3: TGTGCCAGCAGTTTACGCTCTGGGGCCAACGTCCTGACTTTC. Its translation is CASSLRSGANVLTF. V usage is TRBV12-3 or TRBV12-4 and J usage is TRBJ2-6; unclear D gene. The CDR3 runs 14 residues. The V end lost 2 bases, the J end lost 0 bases, and 2 bases lay between the germline ends.

The rearrangement uses TRBV11-2 and TRBJ1-1, with TRBD1 as a possible D gene (5 bases). This CDR3 is 13 amino acids long. From germline, CDR1 is SGHAT and CDR2 FQNNGV. V shed 6 bases and J shed 4 bases, with 12 bases lying between them. CDR3 sequence (DNA): TGTGCCAGCAGGGGGACCAGGGTCACTGAAGCTTTCTTT. Its translation: CASRGTRVTEAFF.

The chain employs TRBV5-4 and TRBJ2-7; the D is unclear. Germline V gene data show CDR1 as SGHNT and CDR2 as YYREEE (reference sequence). The CDR3 loop spans 13 amino acids. V was shortened by 3 bases and J by 5 bases, with 12 bases between the two germline ends. The CDR3 protein is CASSSVGPDEQYF. In nucleotides, the CDR3 is TGTGCCAGCAGCTCGGTAGGTCCGGACGAGCAGTACTTC.

About this clonotype: One end of the junction fails to match germline, which may point to a read error. The chain uses TRBV19 and TRBJ2-1, with D maybe TRBD2 (6 bases). The CDR3 totals 13 residues. CDR1 is LNHDA, CDR2 SQIVND, per germline (reference sequence). CDR3 region: CAGSSSGGNERFF. Here the CDR3 DNA reads TGTGCCGGTAGTTCTTCCGGGGGAAATGAGCGGTTCTTC.

The chain is built from TRBV30 and TRBJ1-5, with D possibly matching TRBD1 (5 bases). The ends were cut back, 1 base at V and 1 base at J, with 11 bases in the middle. Germline V lookup: CDR1 GTSNPN, CDR2 SVGIG (reference sequence). This CDR3 comprises 15 residues. The CDR3 DNA reads TGTGCCTGGAGTGGGGGGAGGGGAAGCAATCAGCCCCAGCATTTT. Amino acid sequence: CAWSGGRGSNQPQHF. Full variable domain (outside the CDR3, taken from reference TRBV30 and TRBJ1-5): SQTIHQWPATLVQPVGSPLSLECTVEGTSNPNLYWYRQAAGRGLQLLFYSVGIGQISSEVPQNLSASRPQDRQFILSSKKLLLSDSGFYLCAWSGGRGSNQPQHFGDGTRLSIL.

In this sample, this clonotype turned up many times. The chain employs TRBV4-1 and TRBJ2-1, with TRBD2 as a possible D gene (6 bases). V was pared by 1 base and J by 2 bases, with 12 bases between. This CDR3 has 16 residues. CDR1 and CDR2 from the germline V gene are MGHRA and YSYEKL. CDR3 bases: TGCGCCAGCAGCCAAGTAGGAGGGAATACCTACAATGAGCAGTTCTTC. This gives the protein CASSQVGGNTYNEQFF.

This clonotype was seen ten or more times. The rearrangement joins TRBV12-3 or TRBV12-4 to TRBJ2-5, with D unclear. This CDR3 is built from 14 residues. Trimming left V 3 bases short and J 2 bases short, with 10 bases between. This chain's CDR3 is CASSLYAKQETQYF. CDR3 bases: TGTGCCAGCAGTTTGTACGCAAAACAAGAGACCCAGTACTTC.

This clonotype was counted at least ten times. J is TRBJ2-5 and V is TRBV4-2; 10 nucleotides match TRBD1. Germline V gene lookup returns CDR1 LGHNA and CDR2 YNFKEQ. This CDR3 comprises 16 residues. J was trimmed by 3 bases and V by 4 bases; bases with no gene match: 8. CDR3 sequence: CASSREPGTGEETQYF. In DNA form, the CDR3 reads TGTGCCAGCAGCCGGGAACCAGGGACAGGGGAAGAGACCCAGTACTTC.

The chain employs TRBV9 and TRBJ2-2; D is possibly TRBD1 (6 bases). Germline CDR1 SGDLS, CDR2 YYNGEE. CDR3 length: 14 residues. The V gene lost 1 base and the J gene lost 7 bases, with 11 bases spanning the gap. CDR3 coding DNA: TGTGCCAGCAGCGTAAGGGGGTTCATCGGGGAGCTGTTTTTT. Encoded protein: CASSVRGFIGELFF.

J is TRBJ2-1 and V is TRBV28; 11 positions match TRBD2. Trimming removed 4 bases from V and 5 bases from J; junction bases left unmatched: 7. The CDR3 spans 16 residues. Germline V CDR1 and CDR2: MDHEN, SYDVKM. The CDR3 region is CASSSVGTSGNNEQFF. The CDR3, as DNA: TGTGCCAGCAGTTCTGTAGGGACTAGCGGAAACAATGAGCAGTTCTTC. Using reference TRBV28 and TRBJ2-1 for the parts outside the CDR3, the full variable domain is DVKVTQSSRYLVKRTGEKVFLECVQDMDHENMFWYRQDPGLGLRLIYFSYDVKMKEKGDIPEGYSVSREKKERFSLILESASTNQTSMYLCASSSVGTSGNNEQFFGPGTRLTVL.

This clonotype was found many times. V usage is TRBV19 and J usage is TRBJ1-5, with D uncertain. V shed 6 bases and J shed 4 bases, with 10 bases lying between them. CDR3 size: 13 residues. Germline V gene lookup returns CDR1 LNHDA and CDR2 SQIVND (reference sequence). The CDR3 region is CASRGQPNQPQHF. The CDR3 DNA follows: TGTGCCAGTAGGGGCCAGCCAAATCAGCCCCAGCATTTT.

V gene TRBV28 combines with J gene TRBJ1-3; no reliable D call. V was cut by 4 bases and J by 0 bases, with 7 bases left in between. Germline values: CDR1 MDHEN, CDR2 SYDVKM. The CDR3 runs 14 residues. In nucleotides, the CDR3 is TGTGCCAGCAGTTATCCGGACTCTGGAAACACCATATATTTT. It codes for CASSYPDSGNTIYF.

This clonotype came up many times. This sequence joins TRBV2 and TRBJ2-1; weak D call: TRBD2 (6 bases). Germline V gives CDR1 SNHLY, CDR2 FYNNEI. The CDR3 sequence is 13 residues long. V was pared by 3 bases and J by 8 bases, with 11 bases between. Here the CDR3 reads CASSDVRDYEQFF. CDR3 sequence (DNA): TGTGCCAGCAGTGACGTCAGGGACTATGAGCAGTTCTTC.

Remarks on this clonotype: This clone may be a read error of a much larger clone one base away. This chain links TRBV3-1 with TRBJ1-4; no clear D. The J call may be in error: the DNA end matches TRBJ2-3 better. CDR1 and CDR2 (germline): LGHDT, YNNKEL (reference sequence). The CDR3 covers 15 residues. CDR3 bases: TGTGCCAGCAGCCAAGTTGGAGTTAGCACAAATACGCAGTATTTT. Its translation is CASSQVGVSTNTQYF.